This T cell receptor (beta chain) was identified in a study of blood T cell repertoires in COVID-19. Study-wide background: Acute and convalescent COVID-19 samples came from the United States, Italy and Spain.

This CDR3 is built from 15 residues. V dropped 4 bases and J dropped 3; count of bases not matched to a gene: 9. From germline, CDR1 is SGHNT and CDR2 YYREEE (reference sequence). Methods used by the authors: How many nucleated cells were present was estimated from reference gene primer amplification. Method: immunoSEQ multiplex PCR; TCRdb's copy keeps in-frame clones and lacks some. V and J calls and clone size are copied from that table; D and trimming were computed from the DNA. Altogether 150,000 to 200,000 clones are present, roughly nine tenths being singletons, with the ten largest covering less than 2%.

The sequenced sample consisted of peripheral blood. The rearrangement links TRBV5-4 to TRBJ1-1; 7 bases fit TRBD1. The receptor was derived from a man aged 18 to 29 who had recovered from COVID-19. The CDR3 sequence is CASSLLGGSHTEAFF. CDR3 bases: TGTGCCAGCAGCCTGTTAGGGGGCTCGCACACTGAAGCTTTCTTT.